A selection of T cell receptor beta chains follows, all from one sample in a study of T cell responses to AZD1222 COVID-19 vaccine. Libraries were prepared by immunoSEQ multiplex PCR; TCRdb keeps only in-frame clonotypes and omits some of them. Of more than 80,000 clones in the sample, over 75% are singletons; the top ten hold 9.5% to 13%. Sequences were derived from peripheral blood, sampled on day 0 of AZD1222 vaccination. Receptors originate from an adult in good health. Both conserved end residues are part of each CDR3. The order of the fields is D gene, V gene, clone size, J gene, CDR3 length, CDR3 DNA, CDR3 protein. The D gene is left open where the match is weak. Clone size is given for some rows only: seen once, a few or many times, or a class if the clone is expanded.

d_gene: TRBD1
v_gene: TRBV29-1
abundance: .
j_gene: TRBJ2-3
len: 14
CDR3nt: TGCAGCGTCAACAGGGGGGCTAGCACAGATACGCAGTATTTT
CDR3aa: CSVNRGASTDTQYF

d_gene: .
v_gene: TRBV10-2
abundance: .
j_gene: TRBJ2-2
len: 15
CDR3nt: TGCGCCAGCAGTGGTTACAGCACGAACACCGGGGAGCTGTTTTTT
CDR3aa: CASSGYSTNTGELFF

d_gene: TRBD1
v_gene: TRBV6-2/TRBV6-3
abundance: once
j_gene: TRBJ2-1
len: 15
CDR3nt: TGTGCCAGCAGTCGAACAGGGGGAACCTACAATGAGCAGTTCTTC
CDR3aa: CASSRTGGTYNEQFF

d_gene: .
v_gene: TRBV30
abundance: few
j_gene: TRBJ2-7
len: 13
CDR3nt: TGTGCCTGGAGTGTAAACACAGCCTACGAGCAGTACTTC
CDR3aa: CAWSVNTAYEQYF

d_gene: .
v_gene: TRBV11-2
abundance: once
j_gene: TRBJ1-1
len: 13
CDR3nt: TGTGCCAGCAGGCCAGCTGGGAGACCTGAAGCTTTCTTT
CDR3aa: CASRPAGRPEAFF

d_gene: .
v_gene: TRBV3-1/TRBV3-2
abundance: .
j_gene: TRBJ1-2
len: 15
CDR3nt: TGTGCCAGCAGCCAAAGGGACCCCTCCTGGAATGGCTACACCTTC
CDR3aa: CASSQRDPSWNGYTF

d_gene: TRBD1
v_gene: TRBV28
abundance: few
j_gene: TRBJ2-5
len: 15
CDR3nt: TGTGCCAGCAGTTCGACAGGGGCCTCCCAAGAGACCCAGTACTTC
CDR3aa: CASSSTGASQETQYF

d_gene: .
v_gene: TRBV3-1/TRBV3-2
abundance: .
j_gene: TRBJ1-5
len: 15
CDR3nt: TGTGCCAGCAGCCAAGGACCGAGTAGCAATCAGCCCCAGCATTTT
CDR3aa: CASSQGPSSNQPQHF

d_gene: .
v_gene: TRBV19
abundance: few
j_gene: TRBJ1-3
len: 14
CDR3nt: TGTGCCAGTAGTATCTCAGGCTCTGGAAACACCATATATTTT
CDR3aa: CASSISGSGNTIYF

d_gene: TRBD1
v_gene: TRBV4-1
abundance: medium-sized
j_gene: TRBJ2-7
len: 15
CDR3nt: TGCGCCAGCAGGGACCTGACAGGGGGCACCTACGAGCAGTACTTC
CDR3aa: CASRDLTGGTYEQYF

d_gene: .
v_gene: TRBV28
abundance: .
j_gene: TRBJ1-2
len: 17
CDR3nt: TGTGCCAGCCGGACCCAAAGGGGATTTTCAACCTTCTATGGCTACACCTTC
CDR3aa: CASRTQRGFSTFYGYTF

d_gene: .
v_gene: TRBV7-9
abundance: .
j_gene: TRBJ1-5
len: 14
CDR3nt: TGTGCCAGCAGCGTCGGACGAGGGGATCAGCCCCAGCATTTT
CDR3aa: CASSVGRGDQPQHF

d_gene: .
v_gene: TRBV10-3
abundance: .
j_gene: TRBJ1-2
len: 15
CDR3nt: TGTGCCATCAGTGAGTCCTACCTATTGGAGGGCGGCTACACCTTC
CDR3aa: CAISESYLLEGGYTF

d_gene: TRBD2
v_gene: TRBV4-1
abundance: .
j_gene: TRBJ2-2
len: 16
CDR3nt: TGCGCCAGCAGCCAAGATCGGGGGGGCCGAACCGGGGAGCTGTTTTTT
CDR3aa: CASSQDRGGRTGELFF

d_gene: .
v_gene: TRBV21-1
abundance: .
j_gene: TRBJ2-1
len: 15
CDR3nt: TGTGCCAGCAGCAAAGCTGGGAGGGGCTGGGATGAGCAGTTCTTC
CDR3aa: CASSKAGRGWDEQFF

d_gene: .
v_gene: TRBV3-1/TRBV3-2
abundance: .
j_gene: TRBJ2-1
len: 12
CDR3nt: TGTGCCAGCAGCCGGGGTTTGGAAGAGCAGTTCTTC
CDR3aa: CASSRGLEEQFF

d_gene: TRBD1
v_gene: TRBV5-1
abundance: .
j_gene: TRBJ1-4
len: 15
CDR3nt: TGCGCCAGCAGCTTTGAGGGGGCTGCTAATGAAAAACTGTTTTTT
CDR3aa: CASSFEGAANEKLFF

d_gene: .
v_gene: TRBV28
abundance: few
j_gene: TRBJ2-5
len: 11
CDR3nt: TGTGCCAGCAGCCTAAGTGAGACCCAGTACTTC
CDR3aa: CASSLSETQYF

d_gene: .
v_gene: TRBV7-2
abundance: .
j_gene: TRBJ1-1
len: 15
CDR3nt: TGTGCCAGCAGCTTAGTGCCGCAGTTGAACACTGAAGCTTTCTTT
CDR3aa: CASSLVPQLNTEAFF

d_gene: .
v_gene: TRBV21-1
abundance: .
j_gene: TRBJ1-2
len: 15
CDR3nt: TGTGCCAGCAGCAAGGTCGGTCAGGCGGCATATGGCTACACCTTC
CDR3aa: CASSKVGQAAYGYTF

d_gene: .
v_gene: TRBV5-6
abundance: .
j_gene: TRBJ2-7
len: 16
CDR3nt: TGTGCCAGCAGCTTCTTCGGCGGTTCTAGCTCCTACGAGCAGTACTTC
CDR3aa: CASSFFGGSSSYEQYF

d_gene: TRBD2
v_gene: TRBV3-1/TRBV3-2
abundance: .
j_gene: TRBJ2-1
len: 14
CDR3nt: TGTGCCAGCAGCCTCGGTTCGGGGGGCAATGAGCAGTTCTTC
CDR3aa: CASSLGSGGNEQFF

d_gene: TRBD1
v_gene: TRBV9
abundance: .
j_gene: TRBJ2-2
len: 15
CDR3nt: TGTGCCAGCAGCGGTACAGGGGGAATGGACGGGGAGCTGTTTTTT
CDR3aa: CASSGTGGMDGELFF

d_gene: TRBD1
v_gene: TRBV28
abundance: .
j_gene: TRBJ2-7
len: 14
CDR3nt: TGTGCCAGCAGTTTTGGGACAGGGGGCTACGAGCAGTACTTC
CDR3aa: CASSFGTGGYEQYF

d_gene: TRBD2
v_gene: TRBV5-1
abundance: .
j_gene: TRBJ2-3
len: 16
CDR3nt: TGCGCCAGCAGCTTGGGACCGGCGGGGGGCACAGATACGCAGTATTTT
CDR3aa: CASSLGPAGGTDTQYF

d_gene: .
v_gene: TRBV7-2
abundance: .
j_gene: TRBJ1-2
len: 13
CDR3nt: TGTGCCAGCAGCTTATTTACAGGGTCTGGCTACACCTTC
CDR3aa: CASSLFTGSGYTF

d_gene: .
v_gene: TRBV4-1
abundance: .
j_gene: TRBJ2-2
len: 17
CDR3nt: TGCGCCAGCAGCCAAGGAAGACTTTCAATTAAGACCGGGGAGCTGTTTTTT
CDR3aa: CASSQGRLSIKTGELFF

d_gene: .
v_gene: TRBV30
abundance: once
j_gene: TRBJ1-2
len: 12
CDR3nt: TGTGCCTGGAACGACGGAGGGCTAGGCTACACCTTC
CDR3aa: CAWNDGGLGYTF

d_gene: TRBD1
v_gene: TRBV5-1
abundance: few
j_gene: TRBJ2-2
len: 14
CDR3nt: TGCGCCAGCAATCAGGGGGCGAGCACCGGGGAGCTGTTTTTT
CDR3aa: CASNQGASTGELFF

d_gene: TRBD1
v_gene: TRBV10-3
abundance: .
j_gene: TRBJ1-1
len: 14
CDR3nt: TGTGCCACCCGGGACAGTTCTCCGAACACTGAAGCTTTCTTT
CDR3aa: CATRDSSPNTEAFF

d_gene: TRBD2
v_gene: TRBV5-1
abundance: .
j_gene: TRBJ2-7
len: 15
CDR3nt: TGCGCCAGCAGCAGAGCGGGGGGAGACTCCTACGAGCAGTACTTC
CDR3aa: CASSRAGGDSYEQYF

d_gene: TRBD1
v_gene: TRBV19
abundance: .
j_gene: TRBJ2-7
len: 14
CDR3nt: TGTGCCAGTAGCCGACAGGGGGTAATCTACGAGCAGTACTTC
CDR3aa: CASSRQGVIYEQYF

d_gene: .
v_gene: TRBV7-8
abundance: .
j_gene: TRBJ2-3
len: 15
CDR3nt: TGTGCCAGCAGCTTAGTGGGGAATCGGGAAGATACGCAGTATTTT
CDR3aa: CASSLVGNREDTQYF

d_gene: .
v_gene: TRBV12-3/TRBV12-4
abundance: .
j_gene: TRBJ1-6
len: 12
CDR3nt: TGTGCCAGCAGCATCGAGGGTGCACCCCTCCACTTT
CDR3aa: CASSIEGAPLHF

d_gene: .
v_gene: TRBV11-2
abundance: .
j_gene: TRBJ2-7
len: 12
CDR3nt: TGTGCCAGCAGCAATAGCTCCTACGAGCAGTACTTC
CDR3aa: CASSNSSYEQYF

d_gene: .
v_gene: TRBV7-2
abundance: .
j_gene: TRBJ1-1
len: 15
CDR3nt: TGTGCCAGCAGCCCCACGGCGGGCCTGAACACTGAAGCTTTCTTT
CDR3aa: CASSPTAGLNTEAFF

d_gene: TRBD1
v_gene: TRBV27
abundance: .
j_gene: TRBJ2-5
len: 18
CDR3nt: TGTGCCAGCAGTACAATCTCCAGGGGACAGACCCTTCTGAAGACCCAGTACTTC
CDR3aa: CASSTISRGQTLLKTQYF

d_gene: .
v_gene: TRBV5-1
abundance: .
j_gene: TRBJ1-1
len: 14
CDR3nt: TGCGCCAGCAGCTTGTATCTGGGAGACACTGAAGCTTTCTTT
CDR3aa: CASSLYLGDTEAFF

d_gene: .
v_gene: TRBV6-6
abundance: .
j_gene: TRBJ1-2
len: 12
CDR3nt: TGTGCCAGCATGGGATCGTACTATGGCTACACCTTC
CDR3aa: CASMGSYYGYTF

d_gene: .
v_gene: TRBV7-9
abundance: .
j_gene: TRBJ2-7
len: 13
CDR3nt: TGTGCCAGCAGCCCAACCCCTTCCTACGAGCAGTACTTC
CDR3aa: CASSPTPSYEQYF

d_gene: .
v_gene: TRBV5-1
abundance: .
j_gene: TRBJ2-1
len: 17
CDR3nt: TGCGCCAGCAGCCCTGGGGATGCGGGGCAGCGATACAATGAGCAGTTCTTC
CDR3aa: CASSPGDAGQRYNEQFF

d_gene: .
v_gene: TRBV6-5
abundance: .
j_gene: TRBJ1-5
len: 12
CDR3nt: TGTGCCAGCAGCGAGTCGTATCAGCCCCAGCATTTT
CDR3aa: CASSESYQPQHF

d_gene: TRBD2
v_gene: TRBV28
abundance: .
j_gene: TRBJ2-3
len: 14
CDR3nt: TGTGCCAGCAACCCTGGGCTAGCGGCAGATACGCAGTATTTT
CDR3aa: CASNPGLAADTQYF

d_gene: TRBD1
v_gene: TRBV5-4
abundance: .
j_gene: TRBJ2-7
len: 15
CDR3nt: TGTGCCAGCAGCCCGGGACAGGGGGATCTTTACGAGCAGTACTTC
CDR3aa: CASSPGQGDLYEQYF

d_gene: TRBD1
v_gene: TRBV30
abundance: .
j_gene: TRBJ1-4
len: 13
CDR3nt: TGTGCCTGCCGGGGACAGACGAATGAAAAACTGTTTTTT
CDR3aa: CACRGQTNEKLFF

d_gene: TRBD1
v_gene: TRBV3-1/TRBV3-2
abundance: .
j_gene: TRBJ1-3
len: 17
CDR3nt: TGTGCCAGCAGCCAAATGGGACAGGTCTTCTCTGGAAACACCATATATTTT
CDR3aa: CASSQMGQVFSGNTIYF

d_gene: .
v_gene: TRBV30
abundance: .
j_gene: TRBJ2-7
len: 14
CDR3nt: TGTGCCTGGAGTGTATTCCGCAGTGCCTACGAGCAGTACTTC
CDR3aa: CAWSVFRSAYEQYF